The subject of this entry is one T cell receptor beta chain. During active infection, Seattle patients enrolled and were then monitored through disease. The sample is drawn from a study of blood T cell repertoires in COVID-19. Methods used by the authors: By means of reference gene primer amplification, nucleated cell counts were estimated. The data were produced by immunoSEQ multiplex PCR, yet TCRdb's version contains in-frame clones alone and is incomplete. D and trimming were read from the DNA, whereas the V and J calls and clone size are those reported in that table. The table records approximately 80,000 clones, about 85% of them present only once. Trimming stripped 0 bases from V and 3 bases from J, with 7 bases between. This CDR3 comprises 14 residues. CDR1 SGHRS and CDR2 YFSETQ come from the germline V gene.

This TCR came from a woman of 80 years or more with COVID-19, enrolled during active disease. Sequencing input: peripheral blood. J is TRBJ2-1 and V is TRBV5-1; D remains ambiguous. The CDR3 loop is CASSLGQFYNEQFF. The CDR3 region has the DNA TGCGCCAGCAGCTTGGGACAATTCTACAATGAGCAGTTCTTC.